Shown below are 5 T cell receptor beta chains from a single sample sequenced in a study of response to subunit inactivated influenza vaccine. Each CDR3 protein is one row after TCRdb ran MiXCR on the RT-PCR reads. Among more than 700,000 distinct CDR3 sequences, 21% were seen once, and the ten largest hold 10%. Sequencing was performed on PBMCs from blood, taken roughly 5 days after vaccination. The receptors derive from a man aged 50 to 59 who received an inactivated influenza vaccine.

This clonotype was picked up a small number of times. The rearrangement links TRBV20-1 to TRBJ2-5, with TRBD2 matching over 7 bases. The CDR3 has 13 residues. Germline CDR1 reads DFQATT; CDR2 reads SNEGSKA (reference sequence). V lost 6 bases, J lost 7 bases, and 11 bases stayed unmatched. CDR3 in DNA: TGCAGTGCCCCAGGGCAGTGGGGGGGGACCCAGTACTTC. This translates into CSAPGQWGGTQYF.

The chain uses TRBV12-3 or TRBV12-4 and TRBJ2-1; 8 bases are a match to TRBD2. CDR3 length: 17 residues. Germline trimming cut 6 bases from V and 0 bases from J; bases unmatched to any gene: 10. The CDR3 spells CASRPGLAGFSYNEQFF. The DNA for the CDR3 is TGTGCCAGCAGACCCGGACTAGCTGGGTTCTCCTACAATGAGCAGTTCTTC.

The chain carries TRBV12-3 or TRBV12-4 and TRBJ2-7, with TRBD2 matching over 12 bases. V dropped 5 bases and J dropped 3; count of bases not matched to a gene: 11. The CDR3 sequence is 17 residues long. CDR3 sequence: CASSLRTSGTHHYEQYF. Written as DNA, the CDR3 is TGTGCCAGCAGTCTTCGGACTAGCGGGACCCACCACTACGAGCAGTACTTC.

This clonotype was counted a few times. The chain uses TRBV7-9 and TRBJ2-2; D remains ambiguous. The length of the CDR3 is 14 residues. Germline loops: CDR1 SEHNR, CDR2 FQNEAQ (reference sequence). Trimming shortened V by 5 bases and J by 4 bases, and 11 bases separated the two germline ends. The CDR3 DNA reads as TGTGCCAGCAGCCCCTTTCGGAGCACCGGGGAGCTGTTTTTT. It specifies CASSPFRSTGELFF.

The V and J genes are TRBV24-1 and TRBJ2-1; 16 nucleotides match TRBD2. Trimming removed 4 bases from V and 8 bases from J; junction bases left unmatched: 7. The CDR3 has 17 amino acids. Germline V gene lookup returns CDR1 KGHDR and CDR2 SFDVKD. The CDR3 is CATSETGTSGGVDEQFF. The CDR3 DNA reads TGTGCCACCAGTGAAACTGGGACTAGCGGGGGGGTAGATGAGCAGTTCTTC.